A single T cell receptor beta chain is shown here with its context. Its antigen remains unidentified. Sequencing used immunoSEQ multiplex PCR; TCRdb keeps in-frame clones, though not all of them. The data hold roughly 30,000 clones, with 90% to 95% observed a single time. This record belongs to a study of T cells after posttransplantation cyclophosphamide. The study's findings and limits: Skin or GI-infiltrating T cells shared few TRB sequences with blood. Later post-transplant blood repertoires were often dominated by donor CD8+ memory clones. Recipient CMV seropositivity and CMV reactivation strongly tracked TRB clonality.

The naive gate required viable CD3+CD4+ or CD3+CD8+ cells with CCR7+CD45RA+CD45RO-CD95-CD27+CD28+ phenotype. The related graft donor's blood sample was taken on the day of bone marrow donation. Germline V gene lookup returns CDR1 SGHNT and CDR2 YYREEE (reference sequence). This CDR3 has 15 residues. V gave up 7 bases and J gave up 2 bases, with 19 bases separating them. This TCR was sampled from a woman in her fifties or sixties in good health, CMV-negative, and a related stem cell transplant donor. The sequencing input was naive CD4+ T cells sorted from PBMCs. This sequence joins TRBV5-4 and TRBJ2-7; D may be TRBD1 (6 bases). CDR3 sequence (DNA): TGTGCCAGCGGACGACAGGCCTCTACCCCCTACGAGCAGTACTTC. Protein: CASGRQASTPYEQYF.